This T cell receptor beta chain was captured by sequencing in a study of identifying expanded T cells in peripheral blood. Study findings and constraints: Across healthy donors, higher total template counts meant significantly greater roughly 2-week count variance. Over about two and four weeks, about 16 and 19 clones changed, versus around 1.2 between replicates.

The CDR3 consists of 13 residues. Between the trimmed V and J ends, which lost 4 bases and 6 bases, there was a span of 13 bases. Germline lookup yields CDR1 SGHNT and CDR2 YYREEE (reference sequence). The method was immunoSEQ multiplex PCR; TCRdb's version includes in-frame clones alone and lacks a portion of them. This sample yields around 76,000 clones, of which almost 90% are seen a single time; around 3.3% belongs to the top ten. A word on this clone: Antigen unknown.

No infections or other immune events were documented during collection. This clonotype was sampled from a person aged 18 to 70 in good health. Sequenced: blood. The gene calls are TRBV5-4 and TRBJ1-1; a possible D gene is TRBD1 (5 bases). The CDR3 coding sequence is TGTGCCAGCAGCCCCCGGGGGGGGTCTGAAGCTTTCTTT. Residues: CASSPRGGSEAFF.